This T cell receptor (beta chain) emerged from a study of blood T cells in healthy people across ages. This CDR3 contains 9 residues. Germline CDR1 is SGHTA and CDR2 is FQGNSA. Overall study findings and caveats: Roughly linear age-related decline in beta diversity appeared, significant by age 40.

A second PCR, run for roughly 7 to 11 cycles, used a sample-barcoded 5' primer plus a J-beta primer mix. TCRdb re-called the 5' RACE reads with MiXCR, one entry per CDR3 protein. The repertoire includes around 1.7 million distinct CDR3 sequences, about 30% of them detected once, and 7.7% sits in the top ten. Remarks on this clonotype: Its antigen is undetermined. A junction boundary mismatches the germline segment, possibly from a read error.

The source is a woman in her 30s in good health. The gene calls are TRBV7-2 and TRBJ2-1; possibly TRBD1 for D (5 bases). The sequencing sample was made of blood. The CDR3 loop is CATGQEQCF. The CDR3 DNA sequence: TGTGCCACCGGACAAGAGCAGTGCTTC.